The next 3 T cell receptor beta chains were all read from a single sample in a study of shared clonotypes between healthy human individuals. Measured with immunoSEQ multiplex PCR; TCRdb has only the in-frame clones, and not every one. The sample has about 330,000 clones; roughly 70% are singletons. The source material was memory CD4+ T cells sorted from blood. Regarding subset: CD45RA-negative fraction. The receptor set was obtained from a man aged 30 to 45 in good health.

V and J are TRBV4-3 and TRBJ2-3, with TRBD1 as a possible D gene (6 bases). The CDR3 spans 14 residues. Germline values: CDR1 LGHNA, CDR2 YSLEER. V was pared by 4 bases and J by 0 bases, with 8 bases between. As DNA, the CDR3 is TGCGCCAGCAGCCTGGACAGAAGCACAGATACGCAGTATTTT. This translates into CASSLDRSTDTQYF.

The chain employs TRBV5-5 and TRBJ2-7; D is uncertain. CDR3 size: 15 residues. Germline-derived CDR1 and CDR2 are SGHKS and YYEKEE (reference sequence). The V end lost 0 bases, the J end lost 3 bases, and 13 bases lay between the germline ends. The CDR3 region is CASSLEAPKDYEQYF. CDR3 bases: TGTGCCAGCAGCTTGGAAGCGCCGAAAGACTACGAGCAGTACTTC.

V gene TRBV13 combines with J gene TRBJ2-7; 8 bases are shared with TRBD1. The ends lost 0 bases at V and 5 bases at J; junction bases unmatched: 3. This CDR3 has 14 amino acids. CDR1 and CDR2 from the germline V gene are PRHDT and FYEKMQ (reference sequence). The CDR3 here is CASSLGTGAHEQYF. CDR3 sequence (DNA): TGTGCCAGCAGCTTAGGGACAGGGGCCCACGAGCAGTACTTC.